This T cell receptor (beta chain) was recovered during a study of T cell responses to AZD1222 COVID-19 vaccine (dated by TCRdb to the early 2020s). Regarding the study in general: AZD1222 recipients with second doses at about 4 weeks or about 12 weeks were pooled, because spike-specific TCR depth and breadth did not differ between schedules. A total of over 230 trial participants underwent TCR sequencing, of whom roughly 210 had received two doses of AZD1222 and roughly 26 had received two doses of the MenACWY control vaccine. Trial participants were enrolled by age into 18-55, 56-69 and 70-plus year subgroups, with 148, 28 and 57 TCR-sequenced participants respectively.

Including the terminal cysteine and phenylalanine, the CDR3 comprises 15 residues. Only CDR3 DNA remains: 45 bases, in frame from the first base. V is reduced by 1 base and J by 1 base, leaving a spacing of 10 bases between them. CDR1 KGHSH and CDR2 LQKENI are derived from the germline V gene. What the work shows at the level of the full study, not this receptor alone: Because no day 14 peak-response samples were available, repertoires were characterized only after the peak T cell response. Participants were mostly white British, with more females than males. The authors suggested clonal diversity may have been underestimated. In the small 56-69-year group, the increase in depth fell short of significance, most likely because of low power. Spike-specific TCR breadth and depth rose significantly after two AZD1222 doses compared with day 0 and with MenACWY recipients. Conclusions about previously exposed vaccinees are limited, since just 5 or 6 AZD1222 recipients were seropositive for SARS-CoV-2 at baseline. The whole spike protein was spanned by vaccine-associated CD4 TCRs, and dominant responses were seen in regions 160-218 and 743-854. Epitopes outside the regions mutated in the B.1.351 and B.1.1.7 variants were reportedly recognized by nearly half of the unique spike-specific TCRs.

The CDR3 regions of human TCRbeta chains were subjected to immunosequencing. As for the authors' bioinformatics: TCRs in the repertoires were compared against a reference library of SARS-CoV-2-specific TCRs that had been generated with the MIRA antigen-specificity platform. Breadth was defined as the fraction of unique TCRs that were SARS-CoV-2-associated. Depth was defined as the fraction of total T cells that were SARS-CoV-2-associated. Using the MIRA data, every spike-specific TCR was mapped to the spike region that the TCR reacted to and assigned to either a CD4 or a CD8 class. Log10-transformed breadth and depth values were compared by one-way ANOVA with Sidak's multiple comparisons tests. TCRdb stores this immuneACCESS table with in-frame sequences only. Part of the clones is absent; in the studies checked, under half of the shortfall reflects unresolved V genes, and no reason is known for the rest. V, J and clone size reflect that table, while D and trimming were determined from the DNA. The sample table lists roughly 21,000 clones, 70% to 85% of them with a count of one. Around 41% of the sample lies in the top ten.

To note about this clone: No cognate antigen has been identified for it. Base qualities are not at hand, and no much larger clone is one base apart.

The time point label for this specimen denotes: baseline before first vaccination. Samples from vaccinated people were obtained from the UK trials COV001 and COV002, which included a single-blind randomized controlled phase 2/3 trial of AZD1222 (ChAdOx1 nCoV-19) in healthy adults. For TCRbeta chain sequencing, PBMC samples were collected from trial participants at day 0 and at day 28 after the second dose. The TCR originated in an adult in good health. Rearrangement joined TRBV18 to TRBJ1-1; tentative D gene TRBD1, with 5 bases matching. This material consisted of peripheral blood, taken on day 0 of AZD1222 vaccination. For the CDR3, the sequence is CASSPQSGQNTEAFF. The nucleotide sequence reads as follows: TGTGCCAGCTCACCACAGTCAGGACAGAACACTGAAGCTTTCTTT.